Presented here are 15 T cell receptor beta chains from one specimen sequenced in a study of blood T cell repertoires in COVID-19. Sequencing used immunoSEQ multiplex PCR; TCRdb keeps in-frame clones, though not all of them. This sample has about 95,000 clones, with 65% to 85% found just once. The sample taken for sequencing was peripheral blood. These receptor sequences come from a man at least 80 years old with active or convalescent COVID-19.

Comments on this clone: The sample holds other DNA sequences that translate to the same CDR3. The V call is TRBV15, the J call TRBJ2-3; tentative D call: TRBD2 (6 bases). The germline V gene encodes CDR1 LNHNV and CDR2 YYDKDF (reference sequence). V was trimmed by 0 bases and J by 4 bases, leaving 11 bases between them. This CDR3 region has 15 residues. DNA for the CDR3: TGTGCCACCAGCAGAGATTCGGGCGGGGCAGATACGCAGTATTTT. Amino acid sequence: CATSRDSGGADTQYF.

The chain joins TRBV6-1 to TRBJ2-3; tentatively, D is TRBD2 (7 bases). Germline CDR1 is MNHNS and CDR2 is SASEGT. CDR3 length: 16 amino acids. Trimming left V 4 bases short and J 1 base short, with 15 bases between. The CDR3 reads CASSGGGDSGTDTQYF. The CDR3 bases are TGTGCCAGCAGTGGAGGGGGGGACTCAGGCACAGATACGCAGTATTTT.

The V and J genes are TRBV7-2 and TRBJ2-5; tentatively, D is TRBD2 (6 bases). Trimming took 0 bases from V and 9 from J, leaving 11 bases between them. Germline CDR1 reads SGHTA; CDR2 reads FQGNSA. The CDR3 is 13 residues long. In DNA form, the CDR3 reads TGTGCCAGCAGCTTAGCGCTGGGGGGTTCCCAGTACTTC. Protein sequence: CASSLALGGSQYF.

The chain employs TRBV3-1 (or the pseudogene TRBV3-2) and TRBJ2-2; 7 bases line up with TRBD2. Germline trimming cut 1 base from V and 6 bases from J; bases unmatched to any gene: 2. Per the germline V gene, CDR1 is LGHDT and CDR2 is YNNKEL (reference sequence). The CDR3 runs to 14 residues. The CDR3 region is CASSQAGGPGELFF. The CDR3 DNA reads TGTGCCAGCAGCCAAGCGGGAGGCCCCGGGGAGCTGTTTTTT.

This chain links TRBV10-2 with TRBJ1-5, with TRBD1 matching over 8 bases. The V segment lost 3 bases and the J segment 2 bases; nucleotides outside the gene matches: 3. Per the germline V gene, CDR1 is WSHSY and CDR2 is SAAADI. CDR3 length: 15 residues. The CDR3 sequence is CASSEAGQGNQPQHF. The CDR3 region has the DNA TGCGCCAGCAGTGAAGCGGGACAGGGCAATCAGCCCCAGCATTTT.

This chain joins TRBV7-6 and TRBJ2-1; D gene unclear. This CDR3 comprises 16 residues. Germline V lookup: CDR1 SGHVS, CDR2 FNYEAQ. The germline V and J ends were trimmed by 5 bases and 4 bases, with 18 bases remaining between them. This CDR3 reads CASSELLSTGYNEQFF. CDR3 coding DNA: TGTGCCAGCAGCGAGCTTCTAAGCACCGGGTACAATGAGCAGTTCTTC.

This chain uses TRBV4-2 with TRBJ2-1; 9 bases are shared with TRBD1. Germline CDR1 reads LGHNA; CDR2 reads YNFKEQ. The CDR3 extends over 13 amino acids. The junction had 6 bases not matched to a gene; V was cut back by 0 bases and J by 15 bases. The CDR3 bases are TGTGCCAGCAGCCAAGATCTAGGGACAGGGTGGTTCTTC. Its protein is CASSQDLGTGWFF.

This chain connects TRBV19 to TRBJ2-7; 11 bases line up with TRBD2. In germline, CDR1 is LNHDA, CDR2 SQIVND (reference sequence). Trimming took 6 bases from V and 3 from J; bases not matched to a gene: 7. The CDR3 loop spans 15 amino acids. This CDR3 is CASSAPTSGIYEQYF. The CDR3 bases are TGTGCCAGTAGCGCCCCGACTAGCGGGATCTACGAGCAGTACTTC.

The chain combines TRBV4-2 with TRBJ1-2; 9 bases are a match to TRBD1. Looked up from germline, CDR1 is LGHNA and CDR2 is YNFKEQ. Germline trimming cut 0 bases from V and 5 bases from J; bases unmatched to any gene: 4. The CDR3 has 15 amino acids. The CDR3 sequence is CASSQEGQGHYGYTF. The CDR3 DNA reads as TGTGCCAGCAGCCAAGAGGGACAGGGCCATTATGGCTACACCTTC.

The rearrangement links TRBV28 to TRBJ1-6; 10 nucleotides line up with TRBD1. The CDR3 totals 15 residues. The germline V gene has CDR1 MDHEN and CDR2 SYDVKM. V lost 8 bases and J lost 10; bases outside the gene matches: 11. The CDR3 is CASVGQGDYGSPLHF. CDR3 sequence (DNA): TGTGCCAGCGTCGGACAGGGGGATTACGGGTCACCCCTCCACTTT.

The chain combines TRBV7-6 with TRBJ1-5; D is unclear. Germline V gene data show CDR1 as SGHVS and CDR2 as FNYEAQ. The CDR3 loop spans 15 amino acids. The V and J ends lost 8 bases and 0 bases respectively, with 14 bases between them. CDR3 sequence reads: CASVLGGHSNQPQHF. CDR3 in DNA: TGTGCCAGCGTTTTAGGAGGCCATAGCAATCAGCCCCAGCATTTT.

The genes are TRBV7-8 and TRBJ2-1, with TRBD1 matching over 9 bases. This CDR3 has 13 residues. J gave up 8 bases and V 5 bases, and 4 bases lay outside the gene matches. Looked up from germline, CDR1 is SGHVS and CDR2 is FQNEAQ. The CDR3 sequence is CASSLDRGDEQFF. As DNA, the CDR3 is TGTGCCAGCAGCCTAGACAGGGGGGATGAGCAGTTCTTC. The full variable domain, in which reference TRBV7-8 and TRBJ2-1 provide the parts outside the CDR3, is GAGVSQSPRYKVAKRGQDVALRCDPISGHVSLFWYQQALGQGPEFLTYFQNEAQLDKSGLPSDRFFAERPEGSVSTLKIQRTQQEDSAVYLCASSLDRGDEQFFGPGTRLTVL.

The chain recombines TRBV15 with TRBJ1-2; D remains unclear. V dropped 0 bases and J dropped 8 bases, with 16 bases sitting between them. CDR3 length: 15 residues. Germline lookup yields CDR1 LNHNV and CDR2 YYDKDF (reference sequence). In DNA, the CDR3 is TGTGCCACCAGCAGAGAGTCATTTGCCTTGAGGGGCTACACCTTC. Translating gives CATSRESFALRGYTF.

This chain uses TRBV27 with TRBJ2-1; no reliable D call. The ends were cut back, 8 bases at V and 13 bases at J, with 18 bases in the middle. The CDR3 is 12 amino acids. In germline, CDR1 is MNHEY, CDR2 SMNVEV (reference sequence). CDR3 in DNA: TGTGCCAGCGCATCCACTAACCTACCACAGTTCTTC. Translation gives CASASTNLPQFF.

In this sample, this clone turned up many times. This chain connects TRBV7-2 to TRBJ2-2, with TRBD1 as a possible D gene (5 bases). CDR1 and CDR2 (germline): SGHTA, FQGNSA. V was clipped by 3 bases and J by 1 base, with 6 bases between them. The CDR3 contains 14 residues. The DNA for the CDR3 is TGTGCCAGCAGCTTTGGACAGAACACCGGGGAGCTGTTTTTT. Protein sequence: CASSFGQNTGELFF.